The following is a T cell receptor beta chain sequence with its context. This record belongs to a study of T cell changes during pregnancy in multiple sclerosis. Germline CDR1 is GTSNPN and CDR2 is SVGIG (reference sequence). The V segment lost 0 bases and the J segment 0 bases; nucleotides outside the gene matches: 5. The CDR3 is made up of 17 amino acids. Method: immunoSEQ multiplex PCR; TCRdb's copy keeps in-frame clones and lacks some. The table lists about 100,000 clones, more than 90% of them singletons. The sequencing used peripheral blood, collected in the second trimester of pregnancy. This chain links TRBV30 with TRBJ2-1; the match to TRBD2 covers 10 bases. This TCR derives from a female donor with multiple sclerosis, enrolled in a pregnancy study. CDR3 loop: CAWSVLASGSSYNEQFF. CDR3 DNA: TGTGCCTGGAGTGTTTTGGCTAGCGGGAGCTCCTACAATGAGCAGTTCTTC.